Listed below are T cell receptor beta chains from one sample, sequenced in a study of shared clonotypes between healthy human individuals. Libraries were prepared by immunoSEQ multiplex PCR; TCRdb keeps only in-frame clonotypes and omits some of them. This table has roughly 640,000 clones, around 97% appearing once. Sequenced input: naive CD4+ T cells sorted from blood. These receptors were obtained from a woman younger than 45 in good health. Both conserved end residues are part of each CDR3.

CDR3: CASSQGHEQFF
length: 11
V: TRBV14
J: TRBJ2-1

CDR3: CASSSTDRAPYEQYF
length: 15
V: TRBV7-9
J: TRBJ2-7

CDR3: CASRGTGGNQPQHF
length: 14
V: TRBV28
J: TRBJ1-5

CDR3: CASSEGGGQARTF
length: 13
V: TRBV2
J: TRBJ1-1

CDR3: CASSPMTGPSNQPQHF
length: 16
V: TRBV18
J: TRBJ1-5

CDR3: CASSWDRGSGNEQFF
length: 15
V: TRBV5-1
J: TRBJ2-1

CDR3: CASSPGQGKQPQHF
length: 14
V: TRBV19
J: TRBJ1-5

CDR3: CASSLRTGSSTDTQYF
length: 16
V: TRBV27
J: TRBJ2-3

CDR3: CASSGAGPFQETQYF
length: 15
V: TRBV6-1
J: TRBJ2-5

CDR3: CASSYTSGSTGELFF
length: 15
V: TRBV5-1
J: TRBJ2-2

CDR3: CASSYRELRAGNTIYF
length: 16
V: TRBV7-9
J: TRBJ1-3

CDR3: CASSVGQGTEAFF
length: 13
V: TRBV18
J: TRBJ1-1

CDR3: CASSGTSGTWYNEQFF
length: 16
V: TRBV4-2
J: TRBJ2-1

CDR3: CASSDHIGLREDTDTQYF
length: 18
V: TRBV9
J: TRBJ2-3

CDR3: CASSAADRSYEQYF
length: 14
V: TRBV28
J: TRBJ2-7

CDR3: CASSLGQGLNNEQFF
length: 15
V: TRBV5-1
J: TRBJ2-1

CDR3: CASRGSNQPQHF
length: 12
V: TRBV19
J: TRBJ1-5

CDR3: CASSLAGQGGTDTQYF
length: 16
V: TRBV28
J: TRBJ2-3

CDR3: CASSFRDSYQPQHF
length: 14
V: TRBV28
J: TRBJ1-5

CDR3: CASSETRTSGSGEEQFF
length: 17
V: TRBV2
J: TRBJ2-1

CDR3: CASSLEVYEQYF
length: 12
V: TRBV7-8
J: TRBJ2-7

CDR3: CASRQDRGTGNTIYF
length: 15
V: TRBV6-5
J: TRBJ1-3

CDR3: CASSRTQIYEQYF
length: 13
V: TRBV14
J: TRBJ2-7

CDR3: CASSTSTGLAGRNEQFF
length: 17
V: TRBV9
J: TRBJ2-1

CDR3: CASSPESASGRETQYF
length: 16
V: TRBV18
J: TRBJ2-5

CDR3: CASREENTEAFF
length: 12
V: TRBV19
J: TRBJ1-1

CDR3: CASSPRGTFGAWDTQYF
length: 17
V: TRBV7-9
J: TRBJ2-3

CDR3: CASSFDTLGGTDTQYF
length: 16
V: TRBV5-6
J: TRBJ2-3

CDR3: CASSIDRGNYNNEQFF
length: 16
V: TRBV19
J: TRBJ2-1

CDR3: CASSPDLTGKWVPGYTF
length: 17
V: TRBV23-1
J: TRBJ1-2

CDR3: CASLFAGNQPQHF
length: 13
V: TRBV6-5
J: TRBJ1-5

CDR3: CASSQLPRTSYEQYF
length: 15
V: TRBV23-1
J: TRBJ2-7